The source of this T cell receptor (delta chain) is a study of gamma-delta chains in newborns, infants, children. Looking at the study overall: Microbial exposure reportedly drives polyclonal innate γδ T cell expansion after birth.

As concerns this clone: A read error may produce the germline difference seen at one junction end. Other DNA sequences in this sample translate to the same CDR3.

The CDR3 is 22 residues long. Germline V lookup: CDR1 GEAIGNYY, CDR2 EKD. TCRdb re-identified clones in the reads via CATT. The sample contains over a thousand delta-chain clones, roughly 8.6% of which appear only once. Sequencing used blood. The receptor comes from a child who was a newborn, infant or young child, either healthy, febrile or measles-vaccinated (not recorded which). The chain combines TRDV2 with TRDJ3; TRDD3 aligns across 11 bases. CDR3 bases: TGTGCCTGTGACACTGTGGTGGGGGATACGCCAATAGGCTCCTGGGACACCCGGCAGATGTTTTTC. Its protein is CACDTVVGDTPIGSWDTRQMFF.